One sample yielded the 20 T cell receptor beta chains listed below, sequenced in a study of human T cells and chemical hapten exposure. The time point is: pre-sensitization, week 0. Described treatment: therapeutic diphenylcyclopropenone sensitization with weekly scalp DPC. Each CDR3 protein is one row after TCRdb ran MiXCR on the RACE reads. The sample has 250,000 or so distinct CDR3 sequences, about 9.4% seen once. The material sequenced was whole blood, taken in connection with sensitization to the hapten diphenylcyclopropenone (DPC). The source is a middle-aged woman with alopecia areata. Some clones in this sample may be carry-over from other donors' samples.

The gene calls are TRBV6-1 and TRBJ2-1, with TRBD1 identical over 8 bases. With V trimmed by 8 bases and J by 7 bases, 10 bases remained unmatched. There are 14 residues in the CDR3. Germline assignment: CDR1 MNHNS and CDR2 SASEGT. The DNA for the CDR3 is TGTGCCAGCGGAGGGACAGGAGGTGGGAATGAGCAGTTCTTC. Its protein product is CASGGTGGGNEQFF.

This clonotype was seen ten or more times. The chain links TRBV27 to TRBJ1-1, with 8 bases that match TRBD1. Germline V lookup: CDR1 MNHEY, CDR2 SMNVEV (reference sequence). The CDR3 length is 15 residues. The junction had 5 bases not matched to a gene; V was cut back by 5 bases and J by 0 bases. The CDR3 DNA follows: TGTGCCAGCAGTAGAACGGACAGGGTGAACACTGAAGCTTTCTTT. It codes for CASSRTDRVNTEAFF.

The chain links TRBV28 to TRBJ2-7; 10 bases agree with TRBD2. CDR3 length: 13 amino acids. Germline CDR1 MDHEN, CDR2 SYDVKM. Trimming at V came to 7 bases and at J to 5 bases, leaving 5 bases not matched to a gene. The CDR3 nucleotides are TGTGCCAGCACCCCTAGCGGGAGTGACGAGCAGTACTTC. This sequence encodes CASTPSGSDEQYF.

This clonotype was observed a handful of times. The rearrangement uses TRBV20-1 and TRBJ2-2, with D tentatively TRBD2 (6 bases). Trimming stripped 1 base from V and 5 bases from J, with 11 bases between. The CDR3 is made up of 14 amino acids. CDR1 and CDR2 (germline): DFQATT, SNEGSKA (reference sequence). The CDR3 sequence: CSARGAGRTGELFF. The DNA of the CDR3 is TGCAGTGCTAGAGGGGCGGGGCGGACCGGGGAGCTGTTTTTT.

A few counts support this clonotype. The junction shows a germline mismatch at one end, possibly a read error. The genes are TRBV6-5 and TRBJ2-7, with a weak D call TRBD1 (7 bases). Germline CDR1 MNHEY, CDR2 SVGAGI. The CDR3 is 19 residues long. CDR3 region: CASSYLGGGMRRQAYEQYF. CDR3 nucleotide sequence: TGTGCCAGCAGCTACTTAGGGGGCGGGATGCGTCGCCAAGCCTACGAGCAGTACTTC.

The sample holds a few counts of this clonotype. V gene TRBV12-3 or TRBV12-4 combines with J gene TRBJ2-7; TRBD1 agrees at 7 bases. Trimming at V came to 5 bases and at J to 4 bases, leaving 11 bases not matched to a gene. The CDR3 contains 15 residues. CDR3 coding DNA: TGTGCCAGCAGTCGCACTTGGGACAGTGCGTACGAGCAGTACTTC. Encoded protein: CASSRTWDSAYEQYF.

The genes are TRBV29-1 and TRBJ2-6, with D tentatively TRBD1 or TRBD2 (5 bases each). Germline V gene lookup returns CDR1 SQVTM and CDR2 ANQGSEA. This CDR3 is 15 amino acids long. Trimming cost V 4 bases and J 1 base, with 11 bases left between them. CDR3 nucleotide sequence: TGCAGCGTTGGGGGACGGGGATCTGGGGCCAACGTCCTGACTTTC. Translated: CSVGGRGSGANVLTF.

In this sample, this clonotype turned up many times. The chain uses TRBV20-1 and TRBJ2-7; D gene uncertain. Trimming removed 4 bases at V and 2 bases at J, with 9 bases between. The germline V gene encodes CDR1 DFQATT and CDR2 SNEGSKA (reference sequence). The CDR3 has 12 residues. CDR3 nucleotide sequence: TGCAGTGCTACAAGTTTCCCCTACGAGCAGTACTTC. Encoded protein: CSATSFPYEQYF.

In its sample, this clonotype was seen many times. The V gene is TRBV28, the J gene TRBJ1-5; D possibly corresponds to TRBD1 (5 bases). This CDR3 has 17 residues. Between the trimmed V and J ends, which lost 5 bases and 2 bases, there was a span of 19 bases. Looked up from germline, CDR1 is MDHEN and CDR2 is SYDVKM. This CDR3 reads CASSPPGGAWGNQPQHF. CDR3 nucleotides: TGTGCCAGCAGTCCCCCGGGAGGGGCGTGGGGCAATCAGCCCCAGCATTTT.

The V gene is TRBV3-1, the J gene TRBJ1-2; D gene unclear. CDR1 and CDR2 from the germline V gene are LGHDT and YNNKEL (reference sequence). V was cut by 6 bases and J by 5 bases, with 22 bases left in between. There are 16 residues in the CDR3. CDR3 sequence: CASSPEWTRNSYGYTF. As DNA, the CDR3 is TGTGCCAGCAGTCCAGAGTGGACCAGAAACTCTTATGGCTACACCTTC.

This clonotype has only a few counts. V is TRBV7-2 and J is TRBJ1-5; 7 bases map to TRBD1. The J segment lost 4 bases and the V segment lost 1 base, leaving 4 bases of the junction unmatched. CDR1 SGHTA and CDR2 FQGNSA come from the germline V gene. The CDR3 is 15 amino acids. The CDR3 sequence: CASSLGTGTNQPQHF. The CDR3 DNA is TGTGCCAGCAGCTTAGGGACAGGTACTAATCAGCCCCAGCATTTT. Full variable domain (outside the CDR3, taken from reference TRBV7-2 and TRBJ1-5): GAGVSQSPSNKVTEKGKDVELRCDPISGHTALYWYRQSLGQGLEFLIYFQGNSAPDKSGLPSDRFSAERTGGSVSTLTIQRTQQEDSAVYLCASSLGTGTNQPQHFGDGTRLSIL.

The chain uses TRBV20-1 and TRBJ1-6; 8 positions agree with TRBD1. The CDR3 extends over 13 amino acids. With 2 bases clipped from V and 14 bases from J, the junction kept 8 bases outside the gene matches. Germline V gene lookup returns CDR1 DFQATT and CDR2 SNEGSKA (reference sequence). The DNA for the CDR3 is TGCAGTGCTAGACCTGGACAGGGCAGGGCCCTCCACTTT. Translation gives CSARPGQGRALHF.

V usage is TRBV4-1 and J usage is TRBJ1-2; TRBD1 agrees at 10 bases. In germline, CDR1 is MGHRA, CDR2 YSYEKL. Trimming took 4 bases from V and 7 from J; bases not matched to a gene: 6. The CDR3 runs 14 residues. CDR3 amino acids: CASSPSGTGAGYTF. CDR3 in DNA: TGCGCCAGCAGCCCGAGCGGGACAGGGGCTGGCTACACCTTC.

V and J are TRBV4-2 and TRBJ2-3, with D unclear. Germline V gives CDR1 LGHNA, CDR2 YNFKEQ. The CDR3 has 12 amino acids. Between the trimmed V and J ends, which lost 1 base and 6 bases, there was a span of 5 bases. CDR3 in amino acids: CASSQAVDTQYF. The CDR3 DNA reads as TGTGCCAGCAGCCAAGCGGTGGATACGCAGTATTTT.

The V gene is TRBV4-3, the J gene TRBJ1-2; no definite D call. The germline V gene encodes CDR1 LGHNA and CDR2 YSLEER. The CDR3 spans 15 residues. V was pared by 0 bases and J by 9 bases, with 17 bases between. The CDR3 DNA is TGCGCCAGCAGCCAAGACGGCGGGCCCTATGACCGCTACACCTTC. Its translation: CASSQDGGPYDRYTF.

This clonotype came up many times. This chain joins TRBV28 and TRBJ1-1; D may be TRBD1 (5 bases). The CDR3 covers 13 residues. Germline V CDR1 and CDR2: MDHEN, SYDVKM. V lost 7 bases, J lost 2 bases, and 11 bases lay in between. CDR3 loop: CASIPGGNTEAFF. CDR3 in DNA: TGTGCCAGCATTCCGGGGGGAAACACTGAAGCTTTCTTT.

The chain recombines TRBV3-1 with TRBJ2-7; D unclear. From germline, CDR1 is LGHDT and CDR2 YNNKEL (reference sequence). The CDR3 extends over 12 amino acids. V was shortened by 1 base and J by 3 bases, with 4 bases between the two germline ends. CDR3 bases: TGTGCCAGCAGCCAAGCGATCTACGAGCAGTACTTC. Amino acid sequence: CASSQAIYEQYF.

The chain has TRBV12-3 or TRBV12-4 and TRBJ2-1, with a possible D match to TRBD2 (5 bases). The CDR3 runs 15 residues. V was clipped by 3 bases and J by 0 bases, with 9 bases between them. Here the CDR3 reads CASSFKRSSYNEQFF. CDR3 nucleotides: TGTGCCAGCAGTTTTAAGCGGAGCTCCTACAATGAGCAGTTCTTC.

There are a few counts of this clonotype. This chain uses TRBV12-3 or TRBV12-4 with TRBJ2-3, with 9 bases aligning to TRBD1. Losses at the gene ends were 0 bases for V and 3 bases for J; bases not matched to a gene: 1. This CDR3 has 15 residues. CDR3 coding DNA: TGTGCCAGCAGTTTAGCGACAGGGGGTACAGATACGCAGTATTTT. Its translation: CASSLATGGTDTQYF.

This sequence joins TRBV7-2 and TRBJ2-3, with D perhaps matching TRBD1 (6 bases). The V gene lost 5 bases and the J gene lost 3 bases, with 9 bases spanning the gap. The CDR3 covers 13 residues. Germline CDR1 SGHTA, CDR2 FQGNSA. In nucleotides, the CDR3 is TGTGCCAGCAGCCCCGACAGGACAGATACGCAGTATTTT. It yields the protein CASSPDRTDTQYF.